This T cell receptor (beta chain) was identified in a study of lymphopenia after photon versus proton radiotherapy (dated by TCRdb to about 2019). Broadly, across the study: The immunological effects of photon versus proton radiation therapy were compared in patients with gastrointestinal tumors who developed high-grade lymphopenia. The study aimed to characterize how the two radiation modalities differ in their impact on the immune system. The cohort included roughly 18 patients with gastrointestinal tumors who developed lymphopenia after receiving either photon or proton therapy. Study-wide findings and limitations: Among patients across the cohort who died, overall survival time showed an inverse correlation with a larger post-nadir drop in TCR diversity. Relative stability during treatment was observed in proton-treated patients, whereas loss of naive T cells and TCR diversity and gain of effector/memory populations were observed in photon-treated patients. The authors looked at the survival association only in patients who died, and they framed better survival with proton therapy as a possibility rather than a demonstrated result. After the lymphocyte count nadir, repertoires from photon-treated patients showed oligoclonal expansion, particularly of CD8+ Temra cells, and this expansion drove the decline in diversity.

Library method: the immunoSEQ multiplex PCR assay. T cell repertoires were profiled with deep sequencing of rearranged TCR beta loci together with multiparametric flow cytometry. In TCRdb, the immuneACCESS table is reduced to in-frame sequences with V and J assigned. These tables do not hold every clone; where another copy was compared, an unresolved V gene accounts for under half, and the others remain unexplained. The sample has over 9,500 clones on record, about 88% of them singletons. Roughly 3.5% of the sample lies in the top ten. Its CDR3 holds 14 amino acids, cysteine through phenylalanine. Left in the record is the CDR3 DNA by itself, 42 bases read in frame from the first base. Based on the germline V gene, the CDR1 and CDR2 sequences are SGHTA and FQGNSA. The junction carries 12 bases between V and J, which are trimmed by 2 bases and 5 bases respectively. Concerning this clone: What antigen it recognizes has not been identified. No quality values exist for individual bases; no much larger clone is one base distant.

The V and J segments used are TRBV7-2 and TRBJ1-1, and the D gene may be TRBD1, 5 bases matching. The clonotype comes from a man in his fifties or sixties with pancreatic cancer. The sample in question was peripheral blood, obtained from a patient treated with photon-based radiotherapy. The DNA sequence is TGTGCCAGCAGCTTATACGGGGGGGTGACTGAAGCTTTCTTT. It specifies CASSLYGGVTEAFF.